These 21 T cell receptor beta chains came from one sample sequenced in a study of shared clonotypes between healthy human individuals. Some clones are missing from TCRdb's copy, which holds only in-frame ones; the method was immunoSEQ multiplex PCR. The sample carries more than 450,000 clones, about four fifths recorded once. The source material was PBMCs. These receptors were obtained from a woman aged 40 to 50 in good health. Some clones in this sample may be carry-over from other donors' samples.

The chain recombines TRBV30 with TRBJ1-2, with D possibly TRBD1 on 6 matching bases. The germline gives CDR1 GTSNPN, CDR2 SVGIG (reference sequence). The CDR3 sequence is 13 residues long. With 0 bases removed from V and 6 bases from J, the gap between germline ends came to 11 bases. For the CDR3, the DNA is TGTGCCTGGAGTGTAGGGGGGGCGCATGGCTACACCTTC. Amino acids: CAWSVGGAHGYTF.

The gene calls are TRBV28 and TRBJ2-1; D not certain. Trimming took off 3 bases at V and 9 bases at J, with 6 bases between the two ends. The length of the CDR3 is 11 residues. Germline values: CDR1 MDHEN, CDR2 SYDVKM. The CDR3 here is CASSLAVEQFF. CDR3 bases: TGTGCCAGCAGTTTGGCGGTTGAGCAGTTCTTC. Based on the CDR3 plus reference TRBV28 and TRBJ2-1, the full variable domain is DVKVTQSSRYLVKRTGEKVFLECVQDMDHENMFWYRQDPGLGLRLIYFSYDVKMKEKGDIPEGYSVSREKKERFSLILESASTNQTSMYLCASSLAVEQFFGPGTRLTVL.

The chain links TRBV6-1 to TRBJ2-1, with D possibly matching TRBD1 (5 bases). The V gene lost 3 bases and the J gene lost 9 bases, with 9 bases spanning the gap. Germline V gene data show CDR1 as MNHNS and CDR2 as SASEGT. This CDR3 spans 12 amino acids. Here the CDR3 reads CASSDRVAEQFF. Written as DNA, the CDR3 is TGTGCCAGCAGTGACAGGGTTGCTGAGCAGTTCTTC.

The CDR3 spells CASNTGNQPQHF. The CDR3 bases are TGTGCCAGCAATACGGGCAATCAGCCCCAGCATTTT. This chain connects TRBV4-2 to TRBJ1-5; D is uncertain. Germline CDR1 LGHNA, CDR2 YNFKEQ. This CDR3 is 12 amino acids long. V lost 7 bases to trimming and J lost 2 bases, with 6 bases between them.

This rearrangement joins TRBV4-2 to TRBJ1-4; the D gene is possibly TRBD1 (5 bases). V lost 1 base to trimming and J lost 7 bases, with 10 bases between them. Looked up from germline, CDR1 is LGHNA and CDR2 is YNFKEQ. CDR3 length equals 14 residues. The CDR3 sequence is CASSQGQGIEKLFF. CDR3 DNA: TGTGCCAGCAGCCAAGGTCAGGGAATTGAAAAACTGTTTTTT.

The chain recombines TRBV27 with TRBJ2-3; D call uncertain. V lost 3 bases to trimming and J lost 3 bases, with 10 bases between them. This CDR3 has 14 amino acids. Germline V gives CDR1 MNHEY, CDR2 SMNVEV (reference sequence). CDR3 sequence reads: CASSFHPSTDTQYF. The CDR3 DNA sequence: TGTGCCAGCAGTTTCCACCCCTCGACAGATACGCAGTATTTT.

The chain carries TRBV29-1 and TRBJ1-1; 7 bases line up with TRBD1. V trimming: 6 bases; J trimming: 0 bases; junction bases outside the gene matches: 4. Germline CDR1 SQVTM, CDR2 ANQGSEA. The CDR3 spans 13 residues. The CDR3 DNA reads TGCAGCGTGGGGGGACAGTTGAACACTGAAGCTTTCTTT. Protein: CSVGGQLNTEAFF.

The chain links TRBV30 to TRBJ1-3, with 7 bases identical to TRBD1. With V trimmed by 2 bases and J by 5 bases, 6 bases remained unmatched. The CDR3 extends over 14 amino acids. The germline gives CDR1 GTSNPN, CDR2 SVGIG (reference sequence). CDR3 DNA: TGTGCCTGGAGTTCCGGGACAGTCAGAAACACCATATATTTT. This gives the protein CAWSSGTVRNTIYF.

Ten or more counts support this clone. This chain joins TRBV28 and TRBJ2-7; possible D gene TRBD2, 7 bases. This CDR3 comprises 12 residues. Germline CDR1 MDHEN, CDR2 SYDVKM. V was cut by 10 bases and J by 6 bases, with 16 bases left in between. The CDR3 reads CATLRGEGEQYF. The CDR3 nucleotides are TGTGCCACCCTAAGGGGGGAGGGCGAGCAGTACTTC.

The CDR3 DNA sequence: TGTGCCAGCAGAGCAGGGGGCTCCAATCAGCCCCAGCATTTT. Residues: CASRAGGSNQPQHF. This chain connects TRBV28 to TRBJ1-5; 8 bases agree with TRBD1. CDR3 length: 14 amino acids. V shed 6 bases, J shed 3 bases, and the junction held 4 bases outside the gene matches. Germline V gene sequence: CDR1 MDHEN, CDR2 SYDVKM. Full variable domain (remainder filled in from reference TRBV28 and TRBJ1-5): DVKVTQSSRYLVKRTGEKVFLECVQDMDHENMFWYRQDPGLGLRLIYFSYDVKMKEKGDIPEGYSVSREKKERFSLILESASTNQTSMYLCASRAGGSNQPQHFGDGTRLSIL.

The chain carries TRBV7-9 and TRBJ2-1; 8 bases map to TRBD2. The J segment lost 9 bases and the V segment lost 0 bases, leaving 4 bases of the junction unmatched. CDR1 and CDR2 from the germline V gene are SEHNR and FQNEAQ (reference sequence). CDR3 size: 14 residues. Here the CDR3 reads CASSLALAGGEQFF. The CDR3 region has the DNA TGTGCCAGCAGCTTAGCGCTTGCGGGAGGTGAGCAGTTCTTC.

The rearrangement links TRBV19 to TRBJ2-7; D not resolved. The V gene lost 7 bases and the J gene lost 1 base, with 8 bases spanning the gap. This CDR3 comprises 12 residues. The germline V gene has CDR1 LNHDA and CDR2 SQIVND (reference sequence). The CDR3 spells CASNDGSYEQYF. CDR3 nucleotide sequence: TGTGCCAGTAATGACGGTTCCTACGAGCAGTACTTC.

The CDR3 region has the DNA TGCAGCGCCCGTGGGGCAGGGGGCTCTGAAGCTTTCTTT. Its protein is CSARGAGGSEAFF. The V call is TRBV29-1, the J call TRBJ1-1; TRBD1 matches 8 bases. The V gene's germline CDR1 is SQVTM and CDR2 ANQGSEA. The J segment lost 6 bases and the V segment lost 7 bases, leaving 10 bases of the junction unmatched. This CDR3 region has 13 residues. The whole variable domain, filled in from reference TRBV29-1 and TRBJ1-1, reads SAVISQKPSRDICQRGTSLTIQCQVDSQVTMMFWYRQQPGQSLTLIATANQGSEATYESGFVIDKFPISRPNLTFSTLTVSNMSPEDSSIYLCSARGAGGSEAFFGQGTRLTVV.

This sequence joins TRBV10-3 and TRBJ1-1; TRBD1 aligns across 11 bases. CDR3 length equals 13 residues. The V gene end was trimmed by 9 bases and the J gene end by 4 bases; junction bases not matched to a gene: 4. From germline, CDR1 is ENHRY and CDR2 SYGVKD. CDR3 in DNA: TGTGCCATTGGGACAGGGGGAGGCACTGAAGCTTTCTTT. It translates to CAIGTGGGTEAFF.

Sample share makes this clone medium-sized (0.01 to 0.1%). Here the CDR3 reads CASSQVAYYEQYF. DNA of the CDR3: TGCGCCAGCAGCCAAGTAGCTTACTACGAGCAGTACTTC. V and J are TRBV4-1 and TRBJ2-7; D remains ambiguous. V was trimmed by 1 base and J by 3 bases, leaving 7 bases between them. Germline CDR1 and CDR2: MGHRA and YSYEKL. This CDR3 comprises 13 residues.

This clone was counted only a few times. The rearrangement joins TRBV15 to TRBJ2-7; D is ambiguous. V lost 6 bases and J 2 bases, leaving 11 bases between the germline ends. The CDR3 runs to 13 residues. Per the germline V gene, CDR1 is LNHNV and CDR2 is YYDKDF (reference sequence). The DNA for the CDR3 is TGTGCCACCAGGTTAGACATAACCTACGAGCAGTACTTC. Its protein is CATRLDITYEQYF.

V gene TRBV5-5 combines with J gene TRBJ1-2; D perhaps matches TRBD1 (6 bases). The V and J ends lost 4 bases and 3 bases respectively, with 13 bases between them. Germline CDR1 SGHKS, CDR2 YYEKEE (reference sequence). The CDR3 spans 14 residues. For the CDR3, the DNA is TGTGCCAGCAGCCCCGGAGGGGGTGACTATGGCTACACCTTC. Protein: CASSPGGGDYGYTF.

The chain employs TRBV7-3 and TRBJ2-1; possibly TRBD2 for D (6 bases). This CDR3 has 15 residues. Trimming took off 3 bases at V and 6 bases at J, with 15 bases between the two ends. CDR1 SGHTA and CDR2 FQGTGA come from the germline V gene. This chain's CDR3 is CASSFDGSVGNEQFF. CDR3 DNA: TGTGCCAGCAGCTTTGACGGGAGTGTGGGCAATGAGCAGTTCTTC. The full variable domain, its missing parts supplied by reference TRBV7-3 and TRBJ2-1, is GAGVSQTPSNKVTEKGKYVELRCDPISGHTALYWYRQSLGQGPEFLIYFQGTGAADDSGLPNDRFFAVRPEGSVSTLKIQRTERGDSAVYLCASSFDGSVGNEQFFGPGTRLTVL.

The chain is built from TRBV5-5 and TRBJ1-4; D is undetermined. V was clipped by 1 base and J by 6 bases, with 10 bases between them. The CDR3 extends over 14 amino acids. Germline V gene data show CDR1 as SGHKS and CDR2 as YYEKEE (reference sequence). The CDR3, as DNA: TGTGCCAGCAGCTTGAGTGAGGGCTATGAAAAACTGTTTTTT. Protein product: CASSLSEGYEKLFF.

V and J are TRBV25-1 and TRBJ2-5; the match to TRBD2 covers 8 bases. The V and J ends lost 7 bases and 3 bases, in that order; junction bases with no gene match: 10. Germline CDR1 and CDR2: MGHDK and SYGVNS. The CDR3 totals 15 residues. CDR3 loop: CASTVLGGGKETQYF. The CDR3, as DNA: TGTGCCAGCACCGTCCTCGGGGGGGGGAAAGAGACCCAGTACTTC.

In this sample, this clone turned up once. V is TRBV18 and J is TRBJ1-2, with 8 bases that match TRBD1. V lost 3 bases, J lost 0 bases, and 3 bases stayed unmatched. This CDR3 has 15 amino acids. Per the germline V gene, CDR1 is KGHSH and CDR2 is LQKENI. CDR3 region: CASSPGQATNYGYTF. CDR3 DNA sequence: TGTGCCAGCTCACCGGGACAGGCCACTAACTATGGCTACACCTTC.